This TCR beta chain was sequenced during a study of blood T cell repertoires in COVID-19. Study-level information: Samples came from the United States, Italy and Spain, spanning acute and convalescent COVID-19. In each case, the material was cDNA or gDNA derived from T cells, B-cell-depleted T cells, or PBMCs.

The CDR3 covers 12 residues. V lost 4 bases to trimming and J lost 3 bases, with 4 bases between them. Germline CDR1 reads SGHNT; CDR2 reads YYREEE (reference sequence). In the study's own analysis: Estimated nucleated cell counts came from reference gene primer amplification. Some clones are missing from TCRdb's copy, which holds only in-frame ones; the method was immunoSEQ multiplex PCR. That table furnishes V, J and clone size, whereas the DNA furnished D and trimming. In the table there are 250,000 to 350,000 clones, about 85% of which are singletons. The V gene is TRBV5-4, the J gene TRBJ2-2, with unresolved D. This receptor was obtained from a woman aged 50 to 65 with active or convalescent COVID-19. Sample: peripheral blood. CDR3 loop: CASSLDTGELFF. Here the CDR3 DNA reads TGTGCCAGCAGCCTAGACACCGGGGAGCTGTTTTTT.